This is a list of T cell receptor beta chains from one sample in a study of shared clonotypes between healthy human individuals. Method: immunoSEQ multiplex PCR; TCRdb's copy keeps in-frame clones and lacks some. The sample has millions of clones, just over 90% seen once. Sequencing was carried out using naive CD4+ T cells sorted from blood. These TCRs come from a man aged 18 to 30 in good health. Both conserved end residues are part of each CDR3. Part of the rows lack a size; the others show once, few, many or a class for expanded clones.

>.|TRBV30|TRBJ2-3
CAWRGRRDTQYF
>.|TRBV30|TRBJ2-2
CAWSVRRQPNTGELFF
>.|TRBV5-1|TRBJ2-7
CASSFVGGGGGSEQYF
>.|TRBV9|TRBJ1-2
CASSVRGVYTF
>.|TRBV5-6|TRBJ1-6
CASSYYGMANSPLHF
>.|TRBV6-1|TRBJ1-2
CASSPPGRYGYTF
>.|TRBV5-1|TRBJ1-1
CASSLNWENTEAFF
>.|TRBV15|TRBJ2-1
CATSRDSSSYNEQFF
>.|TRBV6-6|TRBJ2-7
CASRPLAGESYEQYF
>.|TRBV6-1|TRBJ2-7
CASSARQGTYEQYF
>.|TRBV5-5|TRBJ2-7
CASSPPNTVGEQYF
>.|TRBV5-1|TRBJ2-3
CASSPGRGESTDTQYF
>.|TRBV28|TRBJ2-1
CASSYNEQFF
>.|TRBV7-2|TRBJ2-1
CASSSPTGNVYNEQFF
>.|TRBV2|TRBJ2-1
CASSEAGAYSYNEQFF
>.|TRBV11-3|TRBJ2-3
CASSLGGGEADTQYF
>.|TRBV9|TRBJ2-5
CASPGVAETQYF
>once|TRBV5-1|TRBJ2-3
CASSLQESSTDTQYF
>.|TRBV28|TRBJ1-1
CASSFSSGRYTEAFF
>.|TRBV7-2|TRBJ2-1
CASSLQSSGSREQFF
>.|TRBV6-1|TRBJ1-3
CASNTGSGNTIYF
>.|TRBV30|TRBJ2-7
CAWSTGADLYEQYF
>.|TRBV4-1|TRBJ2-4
CASSQGYRADIQYF
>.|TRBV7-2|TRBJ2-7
CASSPGTVSSYEQYF
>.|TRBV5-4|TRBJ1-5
CASSEQGDNQPQHF
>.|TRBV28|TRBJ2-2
CASKKGGTGELFF
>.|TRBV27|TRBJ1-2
CASSLSGTAPNYGYTF
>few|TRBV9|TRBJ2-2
CASSHGVAGELFF
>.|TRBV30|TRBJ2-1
CAWSGGIAGGYNEQFF
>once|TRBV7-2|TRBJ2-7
CASSQRTGYYEQYF
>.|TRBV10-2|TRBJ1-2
CASSIVGSNYGYTF
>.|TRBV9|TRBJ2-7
CASSVESLTEQYF
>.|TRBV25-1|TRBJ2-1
CASSELGGSSGIYNEQFF
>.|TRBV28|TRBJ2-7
CASSPTGISYEQYF
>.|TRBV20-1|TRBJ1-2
CSARQNYGYTF
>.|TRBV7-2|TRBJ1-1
CASSSYPGQGTEAFF
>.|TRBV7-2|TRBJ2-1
CASSLELAGGSNEQFF
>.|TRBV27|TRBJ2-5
CASSLFFRDGGGWQETQYF
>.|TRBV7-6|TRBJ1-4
CASSLAQSGSLFF
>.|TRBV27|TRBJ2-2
CASKRGQGITGELFF
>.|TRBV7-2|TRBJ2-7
CASSQAGSAYEQYF
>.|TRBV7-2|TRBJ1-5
CASSLAQGSNQPQHF